The clone carrying this T cell receptor (beta chain) was recorded a few times. As yet, its antigen is unknown. The source of the sample is a study of beta chain features in type 1 diabetes. Study-level findings and limits: Shorter TCRB CDR3s, moderately but significantly so, were found in Type 1 diabetes patients in all four CD4+ subsets. Patients and controls would be equally affected if PCR favored shorter templates.

Germline V gene data show CDR1 as SGHRS and CDR2 as YFSETQ. J gave up 4 bases and V 4 bases, and 9 bases lay outside the gene matches. This CDR3 region has 16 residues. The isolated RNA, all of it, was reverse transcribed, so expressed TCRB transcripts were what got sequenced. The repertoire was sequenced with immunoSEQ multiplex PCR; TCRdb's copy has only in-frame clones and lacks some. The sample includes 150,000 to 200,000 clones, 7.5% to 10% of them seen just once. This chain connects TRBV5-1 to TRBJ1-5; TRBD1 aligns across 9 bases. Sequenced input: central memory CD4+ T cells from blood. This TCR came from a woman under 30 in good health. The CDR3 nucleotides read TGCGCCAGCAGCCCAGGACAGGGGACCAGGAATCAGCCCCAGCATTTT. Protein product: CASSPGQGTRNQPQHF. The full variable domain, completed using reference TRBV5-1 and TRBJ1-5, is KAGVTQTPRYLIKTRGQQVTLSCSPISGHRSVSWYQQTPGQGLQFLFEYFSETQRNKGNFPGRFSGRQFSNSRSEMNVSTLELGDSALYLCASSPGQGTRNQPQHFGDGTRLSIL.